This T cell receptor beta chain is from a study of blood T cell repertoires in COVID-19. Clones were sequenced by immunoSEQ multiplex PCR, and TCRdb holds only the in-frame ones, with some missing. Counted here are some 160,000 clones, roughly 80% occurring once; the ten biggest clones make up around 6.2%. There are 13 residues in the CDR3. Germline CDR1 is SGHTA and CDR2 is FQGNSA. V lost 0 bases to trimming and J lost 8 bases; unmatched junction nucleotides: 3. The chain combines TRBV7-2 with TRBJ1-2; TRBD1 matches at 7 bases. The specimen was PBMCs or T cells enriched from blood (not recorded which). This TCR was recovered from a woman in her thirties or forties who had recovered from COVID-19. This CDR3 reads CASSLAGQEGYTF. For the CDR3, the DNA is TGTGCCAGCAGCTTAGCCGGACAGGAGGGCTACACCTTC.